This T cell receptor (beta chain) was sequenced during a study of T cells after yellow fever vaccination (dated by TCRdb to between 2018 and 2021). A note on the overall study: The SMART-Seq v4 Ultra Low Input RNA kit was used to prepare libraries from fractions with low cell numbers. Blood was drawn at multiple timepoints before and after primary and secondary immunization, with bulk PBMC replicates and cell subsets isolated. The cohort comprised two healthy male donors, one aged 18 to 29 and one aged 30 to 40 years. To follow T-cell clones before and after both primary and booster YFV17D yellow fever vaccination, bulk TCR alpha and beta repertoires underwent longitudinal sequencing.

The table lists this clonotype with many counts. Its antigen remains undetermined. No quality values exist for individual bases; no much larger clone is one base distant. V is trimmed back by 4 bases and J by 5 bases, and the junction contains 3 bases that no gene match accounts for. Sequences SGHRS (CDR1) and YFSETQ (CDR2) are obtained from the germline V gene. Spanning cysteine to phenylalanine, the CDR3 consists of 13 amino acids. The entry retains the CDR3 DNA only, 39 bases that are in frame from base 1. Here is what the overall study found, with its caveats: Computational filtering was required because FACS-sorted repertoires could contain abundant contaminating clonotypes from the bulk population. Only two donors were included in the study, so the extent to which the findings can be generalized is limited. A small share of clonotypes occurred in both CD4 and CD8 compartments, likely arising from convergent recombination. Most clones expanded after primary vaccination were re-detected after the booster (just under 97% of CD4 and around 88% of CD8), suggesting broad memory maintenance. Compared with the primary T-cell response, the secondary T-cell response was weaker but faster, peaking on day 5 rather than day 15.

The treatment or condition label, as the study defines it: live attenuated yellow fever vaccine strain. At each blood-draw timepoint, two biological replicates of bulk PBMCs were collected. A standard Ficoll-Paque protocol was used to isolate PBMCs from peripheral blood. RNA was extracted with TriZol from bulk PBMCs, CD4 and CD8 fractions, and dextramer-positive and dextramer-negative fractions. The listed sequencing device is Illumina NovaSeq 6000. TCR cDNA was synthesized by 5'RACE template switching, which introduced a universal primer site and unique molecular identifiers. Priming for cDNA synthesis came from both the TCR alpha and TCR beta constant segments. Libraries were amplified in two PCR steps, with sample barcodes and sequencing adapters added in the second step. Sequencing of libraries was done on Illumina HiSeq 2500 (2x100 bp) or NovaSeq (2x150 bp). The paper's processing steps were these. Reads were demultiplexed and collapsed into UMI consensus sequences with MIGEC, and V(D)J alignment was performed with MiXCR. Vaccine-responding clonotypes were identified with edgeR using replicate PBMC samples, with FDR below 0.01 and a log2 fold change above 5 up to day 15 being required. Bulk clonotypes were assigned CD4 or CD8 identity according to which sequenced CD4 or CD8 repertoire held them at higher abundance. TCRdb cleaned the public reads at Q25 with fastp, built clones with MiXCR and kept in-frame beta chains. Rows with a matching CDR3 protein are joined into one entry that keeps the most common DNA and genes. The V and J calls were not made by the authors but by TCRdb's processing. Across this sample there are fewer than 350,000 distinct CDR3 sequences, with approximately 3.9% seen only once. 23% of the sample belongs to the ten largest clones.

The sequence joins TRBV5-1 to TRBJ2-1; the junction holds 7 bases that match TRBD1. This receptor was identified in a man between 18 and 29 years old who received the YFV17D yellow fever vaccine. The sample consisted of PBMCs, taken on the day of the yellow fever booster vaccination. The DNA reads TGCGCCAGCAGCCAGGGACAGAACAATGAGCAGTTCTTC. Its coded protein is CASSQGQNNEQFF.